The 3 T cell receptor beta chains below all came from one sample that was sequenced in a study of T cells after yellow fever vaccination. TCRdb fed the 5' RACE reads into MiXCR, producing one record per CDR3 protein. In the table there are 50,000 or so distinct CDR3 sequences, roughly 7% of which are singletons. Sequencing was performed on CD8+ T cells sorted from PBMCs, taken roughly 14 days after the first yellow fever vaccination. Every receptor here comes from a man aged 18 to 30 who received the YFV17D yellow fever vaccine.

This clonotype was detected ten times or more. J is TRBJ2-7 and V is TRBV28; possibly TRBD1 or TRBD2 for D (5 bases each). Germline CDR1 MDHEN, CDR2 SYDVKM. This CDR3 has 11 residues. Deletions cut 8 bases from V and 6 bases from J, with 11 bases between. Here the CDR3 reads CASSRGLEQYV. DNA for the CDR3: TGTGCCAGCTCGAGGGGCCTCGAGCAGTACGTC.

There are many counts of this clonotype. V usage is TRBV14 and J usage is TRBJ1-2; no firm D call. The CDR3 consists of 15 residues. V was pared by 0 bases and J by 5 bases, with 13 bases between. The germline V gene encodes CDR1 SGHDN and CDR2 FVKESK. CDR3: CASSQDKGRAYGYTF. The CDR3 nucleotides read TGTGCCAGCAGCCAAGACAAGGGAAGGGCTTATGGCTACACCTTC.

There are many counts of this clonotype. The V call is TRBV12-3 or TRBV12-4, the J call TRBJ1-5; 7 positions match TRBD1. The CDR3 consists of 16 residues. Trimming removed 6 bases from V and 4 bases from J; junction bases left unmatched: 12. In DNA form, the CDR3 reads TGTGCCAGCAGGGAAGGAATCGACAGGGCGAATCAGCCCCAGCATTTT. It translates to CASREGIDRANQPQHF.